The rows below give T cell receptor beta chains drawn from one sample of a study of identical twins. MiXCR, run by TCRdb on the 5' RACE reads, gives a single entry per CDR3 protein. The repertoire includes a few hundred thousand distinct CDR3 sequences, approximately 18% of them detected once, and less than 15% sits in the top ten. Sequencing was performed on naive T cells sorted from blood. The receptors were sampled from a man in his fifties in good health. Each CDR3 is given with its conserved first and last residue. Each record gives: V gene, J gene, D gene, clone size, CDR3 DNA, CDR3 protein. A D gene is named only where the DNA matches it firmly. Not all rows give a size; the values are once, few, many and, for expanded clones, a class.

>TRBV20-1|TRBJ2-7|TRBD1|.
TGCAGTGCTAGAGACAGACAGGGCTGGTACGAGCAGTACTTC
CSARDRQGWYEQYF
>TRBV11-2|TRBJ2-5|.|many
TGTGCCAGCAGCTTAGCCGGATGGGGCAGGAAAGAGACCCAGTACTTC
CASSLAGWGRKETQYF
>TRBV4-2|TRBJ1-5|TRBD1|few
TGTGCCAGCAGCTCCCGACAGGGGAATCAGCCCCAGCATTTT
CASSSRQGNQPQHF
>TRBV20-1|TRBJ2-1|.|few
TGCAGTGTTACAAGCCGGCGGGGCCTATACAATGAGCAGTTCTTC
CSVTSRRGLYNEQFF
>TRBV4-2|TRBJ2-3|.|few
TGTGCCAGCAGCCAAGATCTTCGGGTGGAAACAGATACGCAGTATTTT
CASSQDLRVETDTQYF
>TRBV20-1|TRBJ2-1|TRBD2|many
TGCAGTGCTATTCCGGGACTAGGTCCTTATGAGCAGTTCTTC
CSAIPGLGPYEQFF
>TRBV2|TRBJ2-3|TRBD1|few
TGTGCCAGCCTTCCTACCGGGACAGGTTACCCAGATACGCAGTATTTT
CASLPTGTGYPDTQYF
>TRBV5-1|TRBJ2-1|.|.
TGCGCCAGCAGCGAGGTTCAGGGGGGGACCTTATACAATGAGCAGTTCTTC
CASSEVQGGTLYNEQFF
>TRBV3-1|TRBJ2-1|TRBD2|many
TGTGCCAGCAGCCAGATGACTAGCGGGGGGGCGAGCAATGAGCAGTTCTTC
CASSQMTSGGASNEQFF
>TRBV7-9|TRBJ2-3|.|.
TGTGCCAGCAGCTTAGCGCGGGCCGAGGGAGATACGCAGTATTTT
CASSLARAEGDTQYF
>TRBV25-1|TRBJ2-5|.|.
TGTGCCAGCAGTCAAAGGAGGCCCCTTCAAGAGACCCAGTACTTC
CASSQRRPLQETQYF
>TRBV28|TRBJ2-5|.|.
TGTGCCAGCAGCTCAATCCGAGAGACCCAGTACTTC
CASSSIRETQYF
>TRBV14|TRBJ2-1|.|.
TGTGCCAGCAGCCAAGGGTCCTCGCGGAGGGGCTCCTACAATGAGCAGTTCTTC
CASSQGSSRRGSYNEQFF
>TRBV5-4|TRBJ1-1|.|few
TGTGCCAGCAGGGGGGCCATGAACACTGAAGCTTTCTTT
CASRGAMNTEAFF
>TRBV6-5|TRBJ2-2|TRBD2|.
TGTGCCAGCAGTTACGAACTAGCGGGAGAGACCGGGGAGCTGTTTTTT
CASSYELAGETGELFF
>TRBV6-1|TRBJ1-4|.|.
TGTGCCAGCATCGGCGAGGGTTTGGGTAATGAAAAACTGTTTTTT
CASIGEGLGNEKLFF